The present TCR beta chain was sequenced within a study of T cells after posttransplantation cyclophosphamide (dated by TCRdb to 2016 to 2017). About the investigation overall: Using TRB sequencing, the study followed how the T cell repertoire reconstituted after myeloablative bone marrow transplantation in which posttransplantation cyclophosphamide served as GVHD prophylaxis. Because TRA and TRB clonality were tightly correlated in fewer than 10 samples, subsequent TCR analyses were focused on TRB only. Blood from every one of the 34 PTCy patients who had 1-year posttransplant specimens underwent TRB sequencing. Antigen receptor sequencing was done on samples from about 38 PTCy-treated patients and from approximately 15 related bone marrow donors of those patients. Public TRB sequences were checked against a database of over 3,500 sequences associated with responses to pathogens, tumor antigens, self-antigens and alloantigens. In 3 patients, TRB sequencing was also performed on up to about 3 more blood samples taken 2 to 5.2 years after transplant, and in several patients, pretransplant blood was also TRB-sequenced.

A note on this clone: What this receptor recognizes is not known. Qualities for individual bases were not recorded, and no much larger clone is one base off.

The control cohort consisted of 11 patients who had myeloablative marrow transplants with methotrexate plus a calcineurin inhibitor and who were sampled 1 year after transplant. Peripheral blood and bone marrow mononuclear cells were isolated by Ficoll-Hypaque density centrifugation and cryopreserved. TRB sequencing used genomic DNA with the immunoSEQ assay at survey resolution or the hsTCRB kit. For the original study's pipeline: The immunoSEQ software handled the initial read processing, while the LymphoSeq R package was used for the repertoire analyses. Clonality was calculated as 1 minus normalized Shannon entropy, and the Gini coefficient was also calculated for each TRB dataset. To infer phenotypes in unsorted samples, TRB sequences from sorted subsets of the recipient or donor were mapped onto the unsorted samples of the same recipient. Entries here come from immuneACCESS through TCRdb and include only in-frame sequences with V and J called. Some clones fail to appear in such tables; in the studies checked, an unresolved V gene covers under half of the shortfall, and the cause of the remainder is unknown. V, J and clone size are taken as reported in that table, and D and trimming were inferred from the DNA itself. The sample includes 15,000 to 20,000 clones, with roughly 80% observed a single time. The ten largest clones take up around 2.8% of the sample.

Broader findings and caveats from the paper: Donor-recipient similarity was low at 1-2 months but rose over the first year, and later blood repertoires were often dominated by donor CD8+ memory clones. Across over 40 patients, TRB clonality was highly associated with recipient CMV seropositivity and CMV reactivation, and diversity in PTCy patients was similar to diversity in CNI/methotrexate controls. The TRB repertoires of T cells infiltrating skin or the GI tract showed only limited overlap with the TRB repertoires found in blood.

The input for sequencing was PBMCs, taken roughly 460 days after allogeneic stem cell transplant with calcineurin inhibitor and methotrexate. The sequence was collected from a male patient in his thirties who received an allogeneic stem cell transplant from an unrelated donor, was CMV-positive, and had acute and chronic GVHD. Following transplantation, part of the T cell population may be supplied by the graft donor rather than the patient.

The nucleotides read TGTGCCAGCAGTGGTGGCAGGGGGCTGGAGGGCTACACCTTC. This translates into CASSGGRGLEGYTF. The chain links TRBV2 with TRBJ1-2; the central 8 bases match TRBD1. CDR1 and CDR2 are drawn from the germline V gene: SNHLY, FYNNEI. V is cut back by 4 bases and J by 8 bases, with 9 bases in the junction unmatched. CDR3 length: 14 amino acids, cysteine to phenylalanine. Only CDR3 DNA is held: 42 bases, read in frame from base 1. The entire variable domain, with the stretches around the CDR3 drawn from the reference TRBV2 and TRBJ1-2 proteins, is EPEVTQTPSHQVTQMGQEVILRCVPISNHLYFYWYRQILGQKVEFLVSFYNNEISEKSEIFDDQFSVERPDGSNFTLKIRSTKLEDSAMYFCASSGGRGLEGYTFGSGTRLTVV.